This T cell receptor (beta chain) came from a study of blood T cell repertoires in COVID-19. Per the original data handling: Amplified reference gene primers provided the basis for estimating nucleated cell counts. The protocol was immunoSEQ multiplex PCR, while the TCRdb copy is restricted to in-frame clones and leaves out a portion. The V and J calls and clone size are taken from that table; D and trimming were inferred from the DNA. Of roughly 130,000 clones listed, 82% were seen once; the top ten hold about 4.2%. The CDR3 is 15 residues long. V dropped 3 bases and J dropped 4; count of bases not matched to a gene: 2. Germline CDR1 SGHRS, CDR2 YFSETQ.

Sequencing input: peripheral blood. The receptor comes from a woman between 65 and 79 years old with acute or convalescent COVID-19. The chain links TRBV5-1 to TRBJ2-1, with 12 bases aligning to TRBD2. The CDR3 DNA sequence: TGCGCCAGCAGCTCGACTAGCGGGGGATACAATGAGCAGTTCTTC. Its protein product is CASSSTSGGYNEQFF.